A selection of T cell receptor beta chains follows, all from one sample in a study of identical twins. TCRdb redid the calling of the 5' RACE reads with MiXCR, one entry per CDR3 protein. The sample yields hundreds of thousands of distinct CDR3 sequences, around an eighth seen once. A further study also used this sample, focusing on yellow fever vaccine responses in identical twins.

The sample consisted of PBMCs. These receptors were collected from a woman aged 18-30 years in good health. The CDR3 runs from the conserved cysteine through the conserved F or W.

TRBJ1-5,TRBV12-3/TRBV12-4,CASSRGTGSLYSNQPQHF
TRBJ2-2,TRBV12-3/TRBV12-4,CASSLLAGGGELFF
TRBJ2-5,TRBV5-6,CASSLVGGQGKTQYF
TRBJ2-2,TRBV10-3,CAITPSANTGELFF
TRBJ2-7,TRBV6-1,CASSEYGQGTYEQYF
TRBJ1-1,TRBV5-1,CASSSSTGVGTEAFF
TRBJ1-2,TRBV6-1,CATVPGQGLEGYTF
TRBJ2-7,TRBV4-1,CASSQPGLSYEQYF
TRBJ2-3,TRBV5-1,CASSLVDVSTDTQYF
TRBJ2-3,TRBV7-8,CASTRGGLTDTQYF
TRBJ2-4,TRBV9,CASSVGNGPNTKNIQYF
TRBJ2-1,TRBV11-2,CASSKSGGGGAYNEQFF
TRBJ2-2,TRBV6-1,CASRPLPWDQNTGELFF
TRBJ1-4,TRBV5-6,CASSLVLGGSEKLFF
TRBJ2-1,TRBV12-3/TRBV12-4,CAISLNWGLRLSGYNEQFF
TRBJ2-1,TRBV29-1,CSAQREGHNEQFF
TRBJ2-5,TRBV20-1,CSASSPGTGSLETQYF
TRBJ2-1,TRBV4-1,CASSQLNNEQFF
TRBJ2-1,TRBV5-1,CASTPWYQEGEQFF
TRBJ1-2,TRBV7-9,CASSPPSLEDGYTF
TRBJ2-1,TRBV29-1,CSVVLQGADNEQFF
TRBJ1-1,TRBV29-1,CSVGLGMNTEAFF
TRBJ1-5,TRBV20-1,CSAIGRQTNQPQHF
TRBJ1-5,TRBV6-1,CASRETGGQPQHF
TRBJ2-1,TRBV12-3/TRBV12-4,CASSIRLAGEQFF
TRBJ1-2,TRBV7-9,CASSLVGDDGYTF
TRBJ1-1,TRBV7-8,CASSTRTGINTEAFF
TRBJ2-1,TRBV7-9,CASSATSGRIHEQFF
TRBJ2-1,TRBV5-4,CASSFRTGGVDNEQFF
TRBJ2-3,TRBV6-1,CASSRRERGTDTQYF
TRBJ2-1,TRBV6-2/TRBV6-3,CASNERKGIGNEQFF
TRBJ2-1,TRBV3-1,CASSHPRTSGKNEQFF
TRBJ1-6,TRBV4-2,CASSQDGGYSPLHF
TRBJ1-1,TRBV6-5,CASISGGAGTEAFF
TRBJ2-7,TRBV28,CASSPQSRQDDRFHF
TRBJ1-4,TRBV3-1,CASSQVATNGGGKLFF
TRBJ2-3,TRBV3-1,CASSRGGRAGDTQYF
TRBJ1-4,TRBV12-3/TRBV12-4,CASNGGGRTGGFGW
TRBJ2-5,TRBV4-2,CASSQAGRGGKLQETQYF
TRBJ1-4,TRBV20-1,CSARADREEKLFF
TRBJ1-6,TRBV11-2,CASSFWDGSNSPLHF
TRBJ2-5,TRBV20-1,CSASGDRGPREETQYF
TRBJ2-2,TRBV6-1,CASSEGGGGRNTGELFF
TRBJ2-7,TRBV10-2,CASRNGLAGEYEQYF
TRBJ1-1,TRBV9,CASSPTLRGFNTEAFF
TRBJ2-1,TRBV10-3,CAISARQRESDEQFF
TRBJ2-5,TRBV10-3,CAISVTGTSEETQYF
TRBJ2-1,TRBV9,CASSPIGGGAGYNEQFF
TRBJ2-3,TRBV15,CATSKSQPDSSPTDTQYF
TRBJ2-7,TRBV7-7,CASSHCPREQYF
TRBJ1-5,TRBV12-5,CASGLSGSNQPQHF
TRBJ2-1,TRBV7-6,CASSLRASGRNEQFF
TRBJ2-7,TRBV12-3/TRBV12-4,CASSFGGGLRMEQYF
TRBJ2-5,TRBV4-2,CASSQAYTGTRAKGTQYF
TRBJ1-6,TRBV3-1,CASSQVRRNSPLHF